One sample yielded the 19 T cell receptor beta chains listed below, sequenced in a study of graft-versus-host responses after intestinal transplantation. Data came from immunoSEQ multiplex PCR; TCRdb stores just in-frame clones and leaves some out. This sample yields about 20,000 clones, of which approximately 46% are seen a single time; 0.75% to 0.9% belongs to the top ten. The source material was alloreactive CD4+ T cells from a mixed lymphocyte reaction culture, sampled before intestinal transplant. Subset reported: CFSE-low proliferating T cells sorted from roughly six-day pre-transplant mixed lymphocyte reaction (GvH or HvG direction). These receptors came from a human patient who received an intestinal transplant.

The V call is TRBV2, the J call TRBJ2-7; TRBD1 aligns across 9 bases. Germline V CDR1 and CDR2: SNHLY, FYNNEI. V gave up 7 bases and J gave up 1 base; unmatched junction bases: 11. The CDR3 totals 16 residues. The CDR3 here is CASKEQGAVRSYEQYF. In DNA, the CDR3 is TGTGCCAGCAAGGAACAGGGGGCGGTTAGGTCCTACGAGCAGTACTTC.

The V and J genes are TRBV10-3 and TRBJ2-5; D gene ambiguous. The CDR3 has 11 amino acids. Germline assignment: CDR1 ENHRY and CDR2 SYGVKD. V was clipped by 3 bases and J by 7 bases, with 6 bases between them. CDR3 amino acids: CAISEFRTQYF. Written as DNA, the CDR3 is TGTGCCATCAGTGAATTCCGGACCCAGTACTTC.

This clone was observed a handful of times. The chain links TRBV6-5 to TRBJ1-2, with D unresolved. The germline CDR1 and CDR2 sequences are MNHEY and SVGAGI. CDR3 length: 14 residues. With 2 bases removed from V and 1 base from J, the gap between germline ends came to 8 bases. CDR3 amino acids: CASSYIGVNYGYTF. The CDR3 bases are TGTGCCAGCAGTTACATTGGAGTTAACTATGGCTACACCTTC.

The chain carries TRBV10-3 and TRBJ1-2; D may be TRBD1 (5 bases). V was pared by 0 bases and J by 7 bases, with 15 bases between. CDR1 is ENHRY, CDR2 SYGVKD, per germline. The CDR3 extends over 15 amino acids. The CDR3 region is CAISESGAGIGGYTF. CDR3 sequence (DNA): TGTGCCATCAGTGAGTCAGGAGCAGGGATCGGTGGCTACACCTTC.

The CDR3 here is CASSARPGLAGGPETDTQYF. The DNA of the CDR3 is TGTGCCAGCAGCGCAAGACCGGGACTAGCGGGGGGGCCGGAGACAGATACGCAGTATTTT. The rearrangement joins TRBV12-1 to TRBJ2-3; the tabulated D call, TRBD2, remains unverified against the DNA. TRBV12-1 is given as a pseudogene. The CDR3 sequence is 20 residues long.

The gene calls are TRBV6-5 and TRBJ2-5; D is unresolved. Germline V lookup: CDR1 MNHEY, CDR2 SVGAGI. V dropped 5 bases and J dropped 1 base, with 8 bases sitting between them. The length of the CDR3 is 13 residues. CDR3 loop: CASSRHLQETQYF. CDR3 nucleotides: TGTGCCAGCAGTCGACACCTCCAAGAGACCCAGTACTTC.

The chain uses TRBV11-2 and TRBJ2-2; D gene ambiguous. There are 17 residues in the CDR3. The germline V gene has CDR1 SGHAT and CDR2 FQNNGV. V lost 6 bases, J lost 0 bases, and 17 bases lay in between. In DNA form, the CDR3 reads TGTGCCAGCAGTCCCAAGCGCACTCATACGAACACCGGGGAGCTGTTTTTT. It specifies CASSPKRTHTNTGELFF.

The CDR3 DNA reads as TGCGCCAGCACCCTGGGGACAGGGGGCGATGAGCAGTTCTTC. Protein product: CASTLGTGGDEQFF. The chain combines TRBV5-1 with TRBJ2-1; 12 bases agree with TRBD1. CDR1 SGHRS and CDR2 YFSETQ come from the germline V gene. The V and J ends lost 6 bases and 8 bases, in that order; junction bases with no gene match: 6. This CDR3 has 14 residues.

The chain carries TRBV9 and TRBJ1-5, with unresolved D. The CDR3 has 14 residues. CDR1 is SGDLS, CDR2 YYNGEE, per germline. V lost 3 bases, J lost 1 base, and 8 bases lay in between. The DNA for the CDR3 is TGTGCCAGCAGCGGAGGCCCAAGCAATCAGCCCCAGCATTTT. This sequence encodes CASSGGPSNQPQHF.

This clone was seen only a few times. CDR3 amino acids: CASSPGLAGTDTQYF. In DNA, the CDR3 is TGTGCCAGCAGCCCGGGACTAGCGGGGACAGATACGCAGTATTTT. This chain joins TRBV11-3 and TRBJ2-3; 13 nucleotides line up with TRBD2. V gave up 5 bases and J gave up 3 bases; unmatched junction bases: 2. Germline CDR1 is SGHNT and CDR2 is YENEEA. The CDR3 contains 15 residues.

The chain links TRBV4-1 to TRBJ1-1, with no clear D. The V gene's germline CDR1 is MGHRA and CDR2 YSYEKL. V lost 0 bases to trimming and J lost 1 base, with 15 bases between them. The CDR3 contains 17 residues. As DNA, the CDR3 is TGCGCCAGCAGCCAAGATCTGAGGAGGTCCCGGAACACTGAAGCTTTCTTT. The encoded protein is CASSQDLRRSRNTEAFF.

This chain connects TRBV10-3 to TRBJ1-2, with 8 positions matching TRBD1. V gave up 4 bases and J gave up 1 base; unmatched junction bases: 5. Germline V lookup: CDR1 ENHRY, CDR2 SYGVKD. This CDR3 comprises 15 residues. The CDR3 sequence is CAISVGQGNNYGYTF. The CDR3 coding sequence is TGTGCCATCAGTGTCGGACAGGGAAATAACTATGGCTACACCTTC.

This chain connects TRBV18 to TRBJ2-7, with TRBD2 matching 14 bases. Per the germline V gene, CDR1 is KGHSH and CDR2 is LQKENI. This CDR3 has 16 amino acids. After removal of 3 bases from V and 7 bases from J, the junction contained 8 bases not matched to a gene. The CDR3 DNA follows: TGTGCCAGCTCACCTAAAGGACTAGCGGGGGGTGGAGAGCAGTACTTC. It specifies CASSPKGLAGGGEQYF. The full variable domain, with the rest looked up from reference TRBV18 and TRBJ2-7, is NAGVMQNPRHLVRRRGQEARLRCSPMKGHSHVYWYRQLPEEGLKFMVYLQKENIIDESGMPKERFSAEFPKEGPSILRIQQVVRGDSAAYFCASSPKGLAGGGEQYFGPGTRLTVT.

The V gene is TRBV7-4, the J gene TRBJ2-3, with TRBD2 matching 15 bases. V shed 5 bases and J 0 bases; nucleotides not matched to a gene: 9. The CDR3 spans 19 residues. Germline values: CDR1 SGHVT, CDR2 SQSDAQ. The CDR3 DNA reads TGTGCCAGCAGCGCAGGGACTAGCGGGGGGCGTACTAGCACAGATACGCAGTATTTT. Amino acids: CASSAGTSGGRTSTDTQYF.

This clone was observed a few times. The chain combines TRBV5-4 with TRBJ1-2; D unclear. This CDR3 is built from 13 residues. The germline gives CDR1 SGHNT, CDR2 YYREEE (reference sequence). The V gene lost 0 bases and the J gene lost 4 bases, with 7 bases spanning the gap. The CDR3 spells CASSLGHFYGYTF. The CDR3 coding sequence is TGTGCCAGCAGCTTGGGGCATTTCTATGGCTACACCTTC.

This clone is labeled medium-sized. This chain connects TRBV10-1 to TRBJ2-7, with D perhaps matching TRBD1 (6 bases). From germline, CDR1 is WNHNN and CDR2 SYGVQD (reference sequence). There are 15 residues in the CDR3. V was clipped by 6 bases and J by 1 base, with 16 bases between them. The CDR3 DNA reads TGCGCCAGCAGCGACAGAGGGACACTATCCTACGAGCAGTACTTC. It specifies CASSDRGTLSYEQYF.

V and J are TRBV5-1 and TRBJ1-3; D is possibly TRBD1 (6 bases). The CDR3 covers 14 residues. V lost 2 bases to trimming and J lost 2 bases, with 8 bases between them. The germline CDR1 and CDR2 sequences are SGHRS and YFSETQ. CDR3 in DNA: TGCGCCAGCAGCTTAGGGGGTACTGGAAACACCATATATTTT. Its translation: CASSLGGTGNTIYF.

The genes are TRBV2 and TRBJ2-1; 10 positions match TRBD2. The J segment lost 10 bases and the V segment lost 7 bases, leaving 13 bases of the junction unmatched. The CDR3 spans 15 residues. Germline CDR1 and CDR2: SNHLY and FYNNEI. CDR3 DNA: TGTGCCAGCACACAACTGGGGCTAGCGGGGGAGGAGCAGTTCTTC. Its translation: CASTQLGLAGEEQFF.

This clone was detected only a few times. The V gene is TRBV27, the J gene TRBJ2-2, with 13 nucleotides matching TRBD2. The CDR3 spans 20 residues. CDR1 and CDR2 (germline): MNHEY, SMNVEV (reference sequence). The V segment lost 3 bases and the J segment 2 bases; nucleotides outside the gene matches: 12. The CDR3 reads CASSLLGLAGKAINTGELFF. As DNA, the CDR3 is TGTGCCAGCAGTTTGTTGGGACTAGCGGGAAAAGCTATAAACACCGGGGAGCTGTTTTTT.